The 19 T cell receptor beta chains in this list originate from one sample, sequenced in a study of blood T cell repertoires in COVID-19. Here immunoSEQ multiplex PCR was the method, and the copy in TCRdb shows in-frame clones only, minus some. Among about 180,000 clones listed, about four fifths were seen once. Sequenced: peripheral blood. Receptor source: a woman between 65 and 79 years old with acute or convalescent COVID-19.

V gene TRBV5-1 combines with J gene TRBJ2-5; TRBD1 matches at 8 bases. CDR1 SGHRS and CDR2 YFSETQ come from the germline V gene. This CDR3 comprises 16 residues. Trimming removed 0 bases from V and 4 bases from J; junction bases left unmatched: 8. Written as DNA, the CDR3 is TGCGCCAGCAGCTTGGCAGACAGGGGCCGCGGAGAGACCCAGTACTTC. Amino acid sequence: CASSLADRGRGETQYF. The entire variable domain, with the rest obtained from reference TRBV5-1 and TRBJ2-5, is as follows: KAGVTQTPRYLIKTRGQQVTLSCSPISGHRSVSWYQQTPGQGLQFLFEYFSETQRNKGNFPGRFSGRQFSNSRSEMNVSTLELGDSALYLCASSLADRGRGETQYFGPGTRLLVL.

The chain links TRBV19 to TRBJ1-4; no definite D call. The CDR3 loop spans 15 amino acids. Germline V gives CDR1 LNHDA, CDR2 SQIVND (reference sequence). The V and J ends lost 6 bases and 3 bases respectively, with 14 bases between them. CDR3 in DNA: TGTGCCAGTAGATTCGCGGGTGGGGCTAATGAAAAACTGTTTTTT. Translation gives CASRFAGGANEKLFF.

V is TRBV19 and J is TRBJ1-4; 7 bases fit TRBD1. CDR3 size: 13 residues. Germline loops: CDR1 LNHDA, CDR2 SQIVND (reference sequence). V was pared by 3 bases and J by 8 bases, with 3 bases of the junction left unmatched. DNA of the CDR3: TGTGCCAGTAGTATCACACAGGGGGAAAAACTGTTTTTT. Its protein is CASSITQGEKLFF.

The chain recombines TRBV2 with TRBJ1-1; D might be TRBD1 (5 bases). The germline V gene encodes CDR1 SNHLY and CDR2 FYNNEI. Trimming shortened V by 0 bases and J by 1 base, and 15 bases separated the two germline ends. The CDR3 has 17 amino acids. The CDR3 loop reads CASSEALDLGGNTEAFF. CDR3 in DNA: TGTGCCAGCAGTGAAGCACTTGACCTGGGGGGGAACACTGAAGCTTTCTTT.

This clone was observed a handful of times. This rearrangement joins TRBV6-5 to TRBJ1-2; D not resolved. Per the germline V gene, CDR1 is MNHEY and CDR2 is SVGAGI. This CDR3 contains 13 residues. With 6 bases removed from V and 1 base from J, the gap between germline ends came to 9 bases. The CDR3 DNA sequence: TGTGCCAGCAGCTATGATGTTAACTATGGCTACACCTTC. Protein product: CASSYDVNYGYTF.

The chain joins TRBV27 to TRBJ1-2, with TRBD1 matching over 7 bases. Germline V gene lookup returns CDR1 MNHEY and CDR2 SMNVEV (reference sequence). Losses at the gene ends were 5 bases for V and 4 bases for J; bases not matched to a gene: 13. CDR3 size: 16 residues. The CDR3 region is CASSAQQGLTPYGYTF. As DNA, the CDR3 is TGTGCCAGCAGTGCCCAACAGGGGTTGACCCCCTATGGCTACACCTTC.

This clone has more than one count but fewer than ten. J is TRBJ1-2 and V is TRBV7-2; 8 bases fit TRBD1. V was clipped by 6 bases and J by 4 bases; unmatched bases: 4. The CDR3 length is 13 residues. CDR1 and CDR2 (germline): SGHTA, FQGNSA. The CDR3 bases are TGTGCCAGCAGGGGGACAGGTCCCTATGGCTACACCTTC. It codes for CASRGTGPYGYTF. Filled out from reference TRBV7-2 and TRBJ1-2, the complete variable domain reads GAGVSQSPSNKVTEKGKDVELRCDPISGHTALYWYRQSLGQGLEFLIYFQGNSAPDKSGLPSDRFSAERTGGSVSTLTIQRTQQEDSAVYLCASRGTGPYGYTFGSGTRLTVV.

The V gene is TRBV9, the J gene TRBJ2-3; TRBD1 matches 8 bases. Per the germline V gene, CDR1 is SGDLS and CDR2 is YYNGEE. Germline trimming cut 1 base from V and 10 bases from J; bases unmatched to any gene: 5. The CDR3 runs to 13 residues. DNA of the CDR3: TGTGCCAGCAGCGTATCCGGACAGGGCGCGCAGTATTTT. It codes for CASSVSGQGAQYF. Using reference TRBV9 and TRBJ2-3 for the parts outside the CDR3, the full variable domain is DSGVTQTPKHLITATGQRVTLRCSPRSGDLSVYWYQQSLDQGLQFLIQYYNGEERAKGNILERFSAQQFPDLHSELNLSSLELGDSALYFCASSVSGQGAQYFGPGTRLTVL.

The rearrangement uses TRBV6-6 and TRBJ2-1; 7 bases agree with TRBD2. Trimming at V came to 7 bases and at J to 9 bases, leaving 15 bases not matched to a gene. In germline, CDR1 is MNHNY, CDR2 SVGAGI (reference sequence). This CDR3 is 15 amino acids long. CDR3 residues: CASTLPRERGGEQFF. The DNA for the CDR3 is TGTGCCAGCACTCTTCCGCGGGAGAGGGGTGGTGAGCAGTTCTTC.

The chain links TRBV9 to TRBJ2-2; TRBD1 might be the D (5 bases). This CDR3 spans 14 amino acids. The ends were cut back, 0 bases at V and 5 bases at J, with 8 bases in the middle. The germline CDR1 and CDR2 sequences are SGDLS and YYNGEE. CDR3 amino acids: CASSVEQATGELFF. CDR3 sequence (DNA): TGTGCCAGCAGCGTAGAACAGGCGACCGGGGAGCTGTTTTTT.

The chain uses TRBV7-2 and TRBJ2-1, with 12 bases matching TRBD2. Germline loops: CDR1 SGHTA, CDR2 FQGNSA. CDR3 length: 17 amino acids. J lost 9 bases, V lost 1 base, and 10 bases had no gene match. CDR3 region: CASSLETSGRGNGEQFF. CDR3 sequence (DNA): TGTGCCAGCAGCTTAGAGACTAGCGGGAGAGGGAACGGTGAGCAGTTCTTC.

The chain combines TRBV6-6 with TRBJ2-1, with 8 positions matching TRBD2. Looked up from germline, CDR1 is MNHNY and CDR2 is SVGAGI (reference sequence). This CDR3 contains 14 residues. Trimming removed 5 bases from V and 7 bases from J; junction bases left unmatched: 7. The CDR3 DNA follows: TGTGCCAGCAGTAACGGGGGGGCCACGAATGAGCAGTTCTTC. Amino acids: CASSNGGATNEQFF.

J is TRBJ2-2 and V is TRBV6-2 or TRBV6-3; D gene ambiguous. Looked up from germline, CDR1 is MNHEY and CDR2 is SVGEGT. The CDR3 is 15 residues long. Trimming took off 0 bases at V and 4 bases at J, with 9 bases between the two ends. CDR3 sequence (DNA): TGTGCCAGCAGTTACTCGCGCCAGGCCACCGGGGAGCTGTTTTTT. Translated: CASSYSRQATGELFF.

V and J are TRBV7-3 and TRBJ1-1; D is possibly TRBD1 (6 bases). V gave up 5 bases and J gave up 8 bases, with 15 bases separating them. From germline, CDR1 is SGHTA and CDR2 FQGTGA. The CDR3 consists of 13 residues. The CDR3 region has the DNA TGTGCCAGCAGCGCCCAACAGGGAACAGAAGCTTTCTTT. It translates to CASSAQQGTEAFF. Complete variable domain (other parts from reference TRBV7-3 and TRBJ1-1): GAGVSQTPSNKVTEKGKYVELRCDPISGHTALYWYRQSLGQGPEFLIYFQGTGAADDSGLPNDRFFAVRPEGSVSTLKIQRTERGDSAVYLCASSAQQGTEAFFGQGTRLTVV.

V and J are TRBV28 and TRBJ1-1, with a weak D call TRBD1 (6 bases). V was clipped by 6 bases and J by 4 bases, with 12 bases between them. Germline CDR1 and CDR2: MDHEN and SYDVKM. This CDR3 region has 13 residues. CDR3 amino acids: CASSPQGFTEAFF. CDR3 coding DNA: TGTGCCAGCAGCCCACAGGGTTTCACTGAAGCTTTCTTT.

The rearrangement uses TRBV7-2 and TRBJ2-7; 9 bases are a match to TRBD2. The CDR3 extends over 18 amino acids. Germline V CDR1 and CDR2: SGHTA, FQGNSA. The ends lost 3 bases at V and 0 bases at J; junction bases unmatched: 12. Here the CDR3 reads CASSFSHSSGVFSYEQYF. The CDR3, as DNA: TGTGCCAGCAGCTTTAGCCATTCTAGCGGGGTTTTCTCCTACGAGCAGTACTTC.

The CDR3 DNA reads TGTGCCAGCAGCTTTCGCTGGGGAGCGGGGGCTGAGACCCAGTACTTC. It encodes CASSFRWGAGAETQYF. The chain recombines TRBV5-4 with TRBJ2-5; 8 bases line up with TRBD2. Germline lookup yields CDR1 SGHNT and CDR2 YYREEE (reference sequence). Trimming took 2 bases from V and 5 from J; bases not matched to a gene: 11. This CDR3 contains 16 residues.

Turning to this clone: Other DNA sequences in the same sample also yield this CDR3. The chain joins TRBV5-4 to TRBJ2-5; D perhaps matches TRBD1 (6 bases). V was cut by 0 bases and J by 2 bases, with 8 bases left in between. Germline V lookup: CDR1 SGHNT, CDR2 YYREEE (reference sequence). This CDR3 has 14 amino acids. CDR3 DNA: TGTGCCAGCAGCTTGGCAGGGGTTCAAGAGACCCAGTACTTC. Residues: CASSLAGVQETQYF.

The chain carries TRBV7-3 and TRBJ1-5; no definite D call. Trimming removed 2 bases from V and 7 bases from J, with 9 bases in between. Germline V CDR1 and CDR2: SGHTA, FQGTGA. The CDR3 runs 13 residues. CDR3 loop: CASSLWVRQPQHF. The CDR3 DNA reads TGTGCCAGCAGCTTATGGGTGAGGCAGCCCCAGCATTTT.